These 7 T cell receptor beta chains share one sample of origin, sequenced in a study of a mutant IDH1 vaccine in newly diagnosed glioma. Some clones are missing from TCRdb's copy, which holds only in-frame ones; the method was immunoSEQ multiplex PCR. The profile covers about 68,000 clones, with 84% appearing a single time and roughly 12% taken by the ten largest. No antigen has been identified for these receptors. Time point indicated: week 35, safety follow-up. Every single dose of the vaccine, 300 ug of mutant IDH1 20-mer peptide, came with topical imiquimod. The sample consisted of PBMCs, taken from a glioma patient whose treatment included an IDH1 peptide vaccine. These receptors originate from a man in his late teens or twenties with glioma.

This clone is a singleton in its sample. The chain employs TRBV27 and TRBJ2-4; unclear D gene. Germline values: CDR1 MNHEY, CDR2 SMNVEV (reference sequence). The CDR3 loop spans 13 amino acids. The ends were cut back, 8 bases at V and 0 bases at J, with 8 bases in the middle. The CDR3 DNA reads TGTGCCAGCTCCCCCATAGCCAAAAACATTCAGTACTTC. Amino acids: CASSPIAKNIQYF.

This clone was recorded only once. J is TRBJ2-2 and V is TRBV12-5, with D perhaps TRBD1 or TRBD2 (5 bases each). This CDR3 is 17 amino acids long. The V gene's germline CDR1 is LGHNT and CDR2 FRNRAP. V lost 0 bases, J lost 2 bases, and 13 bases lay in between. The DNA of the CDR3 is TGTGCTAGTGGTTTGGTGAAAAACCGGGACAACACCGGGGAGCTGTTTTTT. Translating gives CASGLVKNRDNTGELFF.

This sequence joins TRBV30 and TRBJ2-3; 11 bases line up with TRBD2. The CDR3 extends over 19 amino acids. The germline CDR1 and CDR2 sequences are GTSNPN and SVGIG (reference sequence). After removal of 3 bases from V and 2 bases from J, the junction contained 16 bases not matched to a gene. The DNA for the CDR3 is TGTGCCTGGAGCTTTCCCGTTTTAGCGGGGGGGTATATCACAGATACGCAGTATTTT. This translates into CAWSFPVLAGGYITDTQYF.

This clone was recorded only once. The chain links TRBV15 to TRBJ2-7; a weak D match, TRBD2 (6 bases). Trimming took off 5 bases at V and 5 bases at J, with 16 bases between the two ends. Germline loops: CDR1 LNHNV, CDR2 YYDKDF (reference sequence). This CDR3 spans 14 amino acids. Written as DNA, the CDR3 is TGTGCCACCAGCTCACGGCGGCGGGGCCACGAGCAGTACTTC. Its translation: CATSSRRRGHEQYF. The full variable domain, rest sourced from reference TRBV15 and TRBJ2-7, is DAMVIQNPRYQVTQFGKPVTLSCSQTLNHNVMYWYQQKSSQAPKLLFHYYDKDFNNEADTPDNFQSRRPNTSFCFLDIRSPGLGDTAMYLCATSSRRRGHEQYFGPGTRLTVT.

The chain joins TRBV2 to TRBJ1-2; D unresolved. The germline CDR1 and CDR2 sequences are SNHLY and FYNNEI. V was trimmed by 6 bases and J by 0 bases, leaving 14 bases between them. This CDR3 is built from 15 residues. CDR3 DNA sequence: TGTGCCAGCAGCAAAGGAGGTCCAGCTAACTATGGCTACACCTTC. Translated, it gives CASSKGGPANYGYTF. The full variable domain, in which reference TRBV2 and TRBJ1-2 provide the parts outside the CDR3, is EPEVTQTPSHQVTQMGQEVILRCVPISNHLYFYWYRQILGQKVEFLVSFYNNEISEKSEIFDDQFSVERPDGSNFTLKIRSTKLEDSAMYFCASSKGGPANYGYTFGSGTRLTVV.

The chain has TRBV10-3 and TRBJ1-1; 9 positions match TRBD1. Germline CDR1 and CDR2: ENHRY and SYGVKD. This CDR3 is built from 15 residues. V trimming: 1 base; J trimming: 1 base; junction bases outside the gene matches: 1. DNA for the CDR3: TGTGCCATCAGTGAGTGGACAGGGGCGAACACTGAAGCTTTCTTT. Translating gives CAISEWTGANTEAFF.

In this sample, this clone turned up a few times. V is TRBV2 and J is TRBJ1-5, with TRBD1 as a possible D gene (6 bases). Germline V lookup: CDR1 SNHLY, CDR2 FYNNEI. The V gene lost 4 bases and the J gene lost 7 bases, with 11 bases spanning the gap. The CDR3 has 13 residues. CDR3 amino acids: CASSGRGGQPQHF. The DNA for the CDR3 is TGTGCCAGCAGTGGGAGGGGGGGACAGCCCCAGCATTTT.